The 3 T cell receptor beta chains reported below all come from one sample, sequenced in a study of T cells after yellow fever vaccination. One entry per CDR3 protein, called by TCRdb with MiXCR from the 5' RACE reads. Altogether about 400,000 distinct CDR3 sequences are present, about 6.2% being singletons, with the ten largest covering 15%. Sequences were derived from PBMCs, sampled 5 days after the yellow fever booster vaccination. The receptors were gathered from a man under 40 who received the YFV17D yellow fever vaccine.

The V gene is TRBV5-6, the J gene TRBJ2-1; D possibly corresponds to TRBD2 (5 bases). This CDR3 is built from 12 residues. From germline, CDR1 is SGHDT and CDR2 YYEEEE. Deletions cut 4 bases from V and 12 bases from J, with 14 bases between. CDR3 bases: TGTGCCAGCAGCAGTAGCGTTTGGCGGCAGTTCTTC. Amino acids: CASSSSVWRQFF.

This clonotype showed up many times. Written as DNA, the CDR3 is TGTGCCAGCAGCTTAGCGGGGATGACTTCCTACGAGCAGTACTTC. Translation: CASSLAGMTSYEQYF. The chain is built from TRBV11-2 and TRBJ2-7, with a possible D match to TRBD2 (5 bases). V gave up 1 base and J gave up 1 base, with 11 bases separating them. Germline V lookup: CDR1 SGHAT, CDR2 FQNNGV. CDR3 length: 15 amino acids.

This clonotype was recorded many times. The chain links TRBV7-9 to TRBJ2-5; maybe TRBD2 (6 bases). Trimming cost V 0 bases and J 1 base, with 12 bases left between them. The germline gives CDR1 SEHNR, CDR2 FQNEAQ (reference sequence). The CDR3 runs to 16 residues. CDR3 in DNA: TGTGCCAGCAGCTTAGCGCCTGCGGGACTCCAAGAGACCCAGTACTTC. It encodes CASSLAPAGLQETQYF.